The T cell receptor (beta chain) under discussion was sequenced for a study of T cell responses to AZD1222 COVID-19 vaccine. Study results and caveats: Donors were largely white British and mainly female; clonal diversity was possibly underestimated.

The repertoire was sequenced with immunoSEQ multiplex PCR; TCRdb's copy has only in-frame clones and lacks some. This sample has 170,000 or so clones, with 90% to 95% found just once. With respect to this clone: What it binds is unknown.

The sample was peripheral blood, taken on day 0 of AZD1222 vaccination. The TCR was taken from an adult in good health.

In DNA, the CDR3 is TGTGCCTGGAGTGGAGCAGGCGGCCAAGAGACCCAGTACTTC. It translates to CAWSGAGGQETQYF. The V and J genes are TRBV30 and TRBJ2-5, with D unclear. Trimming stripped 1 base from V and 1 base from J, with 10 bases between. The CDR3 loop spans 14 amino acids. Germline V CDR1 and CDR2: GTSNPN, SVGIG (reference sequence).